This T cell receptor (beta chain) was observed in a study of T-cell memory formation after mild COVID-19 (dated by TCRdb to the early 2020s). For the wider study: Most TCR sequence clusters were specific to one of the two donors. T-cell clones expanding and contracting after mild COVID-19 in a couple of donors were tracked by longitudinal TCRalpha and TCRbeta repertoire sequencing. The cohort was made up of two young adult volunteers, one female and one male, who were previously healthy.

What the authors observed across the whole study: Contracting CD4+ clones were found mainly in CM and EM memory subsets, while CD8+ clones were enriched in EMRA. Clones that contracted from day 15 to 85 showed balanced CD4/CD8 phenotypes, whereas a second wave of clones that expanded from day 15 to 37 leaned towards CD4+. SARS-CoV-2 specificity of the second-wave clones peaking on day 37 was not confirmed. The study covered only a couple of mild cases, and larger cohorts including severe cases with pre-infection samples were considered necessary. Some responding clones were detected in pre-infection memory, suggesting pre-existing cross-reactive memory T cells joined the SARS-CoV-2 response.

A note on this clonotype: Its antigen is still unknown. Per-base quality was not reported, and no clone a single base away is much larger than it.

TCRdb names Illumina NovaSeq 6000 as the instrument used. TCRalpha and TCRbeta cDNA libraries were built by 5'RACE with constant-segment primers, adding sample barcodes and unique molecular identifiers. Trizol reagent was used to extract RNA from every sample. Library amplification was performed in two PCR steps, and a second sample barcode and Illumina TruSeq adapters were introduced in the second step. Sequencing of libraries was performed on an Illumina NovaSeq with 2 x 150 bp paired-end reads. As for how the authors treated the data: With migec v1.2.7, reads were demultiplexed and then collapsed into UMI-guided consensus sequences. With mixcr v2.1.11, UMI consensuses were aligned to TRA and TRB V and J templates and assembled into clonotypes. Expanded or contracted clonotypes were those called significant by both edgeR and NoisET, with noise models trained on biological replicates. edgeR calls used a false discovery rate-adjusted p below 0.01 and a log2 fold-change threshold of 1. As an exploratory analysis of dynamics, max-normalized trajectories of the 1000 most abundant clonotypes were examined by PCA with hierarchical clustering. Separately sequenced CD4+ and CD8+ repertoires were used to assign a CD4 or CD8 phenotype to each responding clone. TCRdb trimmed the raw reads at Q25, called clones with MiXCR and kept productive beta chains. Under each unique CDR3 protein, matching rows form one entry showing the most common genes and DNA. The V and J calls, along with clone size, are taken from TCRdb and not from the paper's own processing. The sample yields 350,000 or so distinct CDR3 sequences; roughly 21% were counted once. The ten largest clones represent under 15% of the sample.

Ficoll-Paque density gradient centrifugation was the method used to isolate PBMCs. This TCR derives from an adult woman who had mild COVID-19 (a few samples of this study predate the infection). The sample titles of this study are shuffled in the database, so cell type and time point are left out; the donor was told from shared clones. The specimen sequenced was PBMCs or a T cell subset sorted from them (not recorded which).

Here is the DNA: TGTGCCAGTAGTGGCAAGGGGGCTGGGTTCTATTTGCAAGCCAAAAACATTCAGTACTTC. The resulting protein is CASSGKGAGFYLQAKNIQYF. The V and J genes are TRBV19 and TRBJ2-4; 7 bases in between match TRBD1. The germline V end is reduced by 5 bases and the J end by 0 bases; junction bases left unmatched: 19. The cysteine opens and the phenylalanine closes a CDR3 of 20 amino acids. Only the CDR3 DNA stays, 60 bases, in frame from base 1. Based on the germline V gene (reference sequence), the CDR1 and CDR2 sequences are LNHDA and SQIVND.